This section outlines one TCR beta chain sequence together with its context. Its cognate antigen is unknown. This entry is derived from a study of cytomegalovirus exposure and HLA in healthy donors. Broader study findings: Sequence variants that were highly shared formed a cluster that was likely a sequencing artifact. It was reported that TCR beta sequences correctly inferred the HLA-A and HLA-B alleles for most subjects. In an earlier analysis, productive rearrangement rates for most beta V segments clustered near 87% or 30%. Later analysis revealed greater clonal expansion in HLA-associated TCR beta chains than in equally common others.

Germline V lookup: CDR1 SNHLY, CDR2 FYNNEI. This CDR3 is 16 amino acids long. V was pared by 8 bases and J by 2 bases, with 19 bases between. PCR amplification relied on 60 Vbeta primers (plus 13 Jbeta primers). Sequenced by immunoSEQ multiplex PCR; TCRdb stores in-frame clones only, minus some. The data show roughly 100,000 clones, 60% to 80% seen once. The V gene is TRBV2, the J gene TRBJ1-5; D gene uncertain. The receptor's source is a boy younger than 18 in good health and CMV-seronegative. The sample was PBMCs. The CDR3 sequence: CASGIGSPGGNQPQHF. The DNA for the CDR3 is TGTGCCAGCGGTATAGGGAGTCCGGGAGGCAATCAGCCCCAGCATTTT.